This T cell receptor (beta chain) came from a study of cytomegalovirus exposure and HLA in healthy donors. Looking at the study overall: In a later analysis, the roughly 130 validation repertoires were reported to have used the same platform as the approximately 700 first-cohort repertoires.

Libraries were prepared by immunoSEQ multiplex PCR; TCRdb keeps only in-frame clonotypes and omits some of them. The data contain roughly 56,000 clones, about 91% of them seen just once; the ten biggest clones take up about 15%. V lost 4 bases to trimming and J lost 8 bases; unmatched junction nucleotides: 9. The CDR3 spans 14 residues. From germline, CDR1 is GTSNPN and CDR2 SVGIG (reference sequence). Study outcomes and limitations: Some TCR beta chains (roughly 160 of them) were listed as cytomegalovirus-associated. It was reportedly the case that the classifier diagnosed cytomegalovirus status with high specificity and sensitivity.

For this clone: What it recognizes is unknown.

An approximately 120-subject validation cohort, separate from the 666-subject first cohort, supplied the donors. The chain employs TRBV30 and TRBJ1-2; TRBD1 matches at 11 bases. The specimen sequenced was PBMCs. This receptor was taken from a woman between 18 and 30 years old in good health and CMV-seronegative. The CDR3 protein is CAWTPGQGAGGYTF. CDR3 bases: TGTGCCTGGACCCCTGGACAGGGGGCAGGCGGCTACACCTTC.